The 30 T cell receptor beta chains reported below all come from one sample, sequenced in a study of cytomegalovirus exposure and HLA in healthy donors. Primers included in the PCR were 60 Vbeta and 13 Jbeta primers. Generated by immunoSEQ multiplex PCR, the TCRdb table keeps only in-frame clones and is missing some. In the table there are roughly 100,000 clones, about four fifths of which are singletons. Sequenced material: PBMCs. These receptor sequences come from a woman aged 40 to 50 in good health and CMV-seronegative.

The CDR3 loop reads CAIKGAGGTNTGELFF. Written as DNA, the CDR3 is TGTGCCATCAAAGGGGCGGGGGGGACGAACACCGGGGAGCTGTTTTTT. The genes are TRBV10-3 and TRBJ2-2, with 9 nucleotides matching TRBD2. Germline CDR1 reads ENHRY; CDR2 reads SYGVKD. This CDR3 is built from 16 residues. V gave up 7 bases and J gave up 0 bases; unmatched junction bases: 6.

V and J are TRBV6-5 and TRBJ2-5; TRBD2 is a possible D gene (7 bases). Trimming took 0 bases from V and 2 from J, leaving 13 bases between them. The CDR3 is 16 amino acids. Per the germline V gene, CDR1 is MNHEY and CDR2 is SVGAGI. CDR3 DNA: TGTGCCAGCAGTTACTCGGGCGGGGGCCGGCAAGAGACCCAGTACTTC. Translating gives CASSYSGGGRQETQYF.

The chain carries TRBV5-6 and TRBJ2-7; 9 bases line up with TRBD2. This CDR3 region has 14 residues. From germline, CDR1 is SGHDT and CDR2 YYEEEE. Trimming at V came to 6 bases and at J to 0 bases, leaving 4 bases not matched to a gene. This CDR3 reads CASKGRGGSYEQYF. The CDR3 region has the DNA TGTGCCAGCAAGGGGCGGGGGGGCTCCTACGAGCAGTACTTC.

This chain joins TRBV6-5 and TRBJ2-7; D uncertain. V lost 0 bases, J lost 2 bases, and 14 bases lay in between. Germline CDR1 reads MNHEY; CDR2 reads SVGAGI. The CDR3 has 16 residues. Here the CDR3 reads CASSYSQTSKTYEQYF. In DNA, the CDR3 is TGTGCCAGCAGTTACTCCCAGACATCTAAAACCTACGAGCAGTACTTC.

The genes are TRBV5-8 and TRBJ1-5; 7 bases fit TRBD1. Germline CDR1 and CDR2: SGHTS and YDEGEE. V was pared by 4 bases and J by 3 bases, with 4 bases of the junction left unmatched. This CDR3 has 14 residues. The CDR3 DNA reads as TGTGCCAGCAGCCTCGGGACAGTCAATCAGCCCCAGCATTTT. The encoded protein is CASSLGTVNQPQHF.

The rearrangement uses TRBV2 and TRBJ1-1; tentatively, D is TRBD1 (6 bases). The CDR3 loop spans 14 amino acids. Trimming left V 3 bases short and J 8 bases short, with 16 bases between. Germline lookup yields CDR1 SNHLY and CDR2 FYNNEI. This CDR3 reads CASSDLNGQKEAFF. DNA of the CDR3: TGTGCCAGCAGTGATCTTAACGGACAGAAGGAAGCTTTCTTT.

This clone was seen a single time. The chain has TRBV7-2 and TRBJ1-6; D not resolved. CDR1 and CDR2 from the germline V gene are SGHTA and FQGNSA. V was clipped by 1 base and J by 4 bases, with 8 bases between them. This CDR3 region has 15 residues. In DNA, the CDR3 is TGTGCCAGCAGCTTAGACAGCCTTTATAATTCACCCCTCCACTTT. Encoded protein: CASSLDSLYNSPLHF.

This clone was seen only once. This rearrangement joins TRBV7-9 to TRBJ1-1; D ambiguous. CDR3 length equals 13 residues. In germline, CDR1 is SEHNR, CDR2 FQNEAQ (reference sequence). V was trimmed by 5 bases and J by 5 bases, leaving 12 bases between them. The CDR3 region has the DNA TGTGCCAGCAGCCAAACAGTGGAAACTGAAGCTTTCTTT. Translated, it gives CASSQTVETEAFF.

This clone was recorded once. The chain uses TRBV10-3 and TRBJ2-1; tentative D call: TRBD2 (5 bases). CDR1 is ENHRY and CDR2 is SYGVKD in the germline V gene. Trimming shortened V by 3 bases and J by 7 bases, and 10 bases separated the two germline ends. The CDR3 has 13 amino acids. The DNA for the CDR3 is TGTGCCATCAGTGACCGGACTGGGAATGAGCAGTTCTTC. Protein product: CAISDRTGNEQFF.

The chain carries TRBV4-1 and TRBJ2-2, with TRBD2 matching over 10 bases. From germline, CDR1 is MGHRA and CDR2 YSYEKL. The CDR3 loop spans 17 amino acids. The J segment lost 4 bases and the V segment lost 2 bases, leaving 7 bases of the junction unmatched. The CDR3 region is CASSQTEAGGPTGELFF. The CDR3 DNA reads TGCGCCAGCAGCCAAACTGAAGCGGGGGGGCCCACCGGGGAGCTGTTTTTT.

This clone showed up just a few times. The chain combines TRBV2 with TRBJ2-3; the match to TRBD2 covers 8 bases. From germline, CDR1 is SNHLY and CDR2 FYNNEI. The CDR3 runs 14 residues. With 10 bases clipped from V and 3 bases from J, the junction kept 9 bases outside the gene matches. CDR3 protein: CATPGTSGTDTQYF. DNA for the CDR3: TGTGCCACCCCCGGGACTAGTGGTACAGATACGCAGTATTTT.

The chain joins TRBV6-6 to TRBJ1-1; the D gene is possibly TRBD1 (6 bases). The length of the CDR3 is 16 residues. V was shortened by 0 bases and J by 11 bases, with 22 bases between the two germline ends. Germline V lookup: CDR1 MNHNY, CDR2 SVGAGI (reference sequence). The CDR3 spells CASSYSITNRRGGAFF. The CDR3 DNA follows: TGTGCCAGCAGTTACTCGATTACAAACCGCCGGGGGGGCGCTTTCTTT.

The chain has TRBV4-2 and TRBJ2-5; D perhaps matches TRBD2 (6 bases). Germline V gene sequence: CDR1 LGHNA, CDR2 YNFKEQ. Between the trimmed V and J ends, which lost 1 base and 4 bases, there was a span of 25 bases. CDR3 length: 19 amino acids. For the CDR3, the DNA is TGTGCCAGCAGCCAAGGGGCGACGGGGGTAACCGAGGTGGGAGAGACCCAGTACTTC. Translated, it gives CASSQGATGVTEVGETQYF.

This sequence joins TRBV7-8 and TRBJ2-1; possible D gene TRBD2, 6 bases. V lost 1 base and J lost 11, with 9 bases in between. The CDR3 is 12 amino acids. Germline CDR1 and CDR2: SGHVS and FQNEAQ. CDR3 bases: TGTGCCAGCAGCTTAGGGGGGGAGAAGCAGTTCTTC. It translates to CASSLGGEKQFF.

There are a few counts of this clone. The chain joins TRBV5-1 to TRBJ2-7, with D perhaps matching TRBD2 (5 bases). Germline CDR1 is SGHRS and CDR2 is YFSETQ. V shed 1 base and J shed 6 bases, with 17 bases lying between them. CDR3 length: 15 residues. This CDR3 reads CASSLNPRGMGEQYF. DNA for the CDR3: TGCGCCAGCAGCTTGAATCCCCGGGGTATGGGCGAGCAGTACTTC.

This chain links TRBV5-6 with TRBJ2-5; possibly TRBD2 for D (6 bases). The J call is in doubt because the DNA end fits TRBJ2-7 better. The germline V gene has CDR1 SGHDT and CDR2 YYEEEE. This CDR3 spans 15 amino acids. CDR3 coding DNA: TGTGCCAGCAGCTTGTTGGGGGGAGGCTCCTACGAGCAGTACTTC. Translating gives CASSLLGGGSYEQYF.

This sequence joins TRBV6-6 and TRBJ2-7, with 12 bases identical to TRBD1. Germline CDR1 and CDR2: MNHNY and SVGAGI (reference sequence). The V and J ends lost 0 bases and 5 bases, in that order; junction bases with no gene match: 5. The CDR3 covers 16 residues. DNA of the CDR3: TGTGCCAGCAGTTACTCGATGGGGACAGGGGGCAACGAGCAGTACTTC. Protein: CASSYSMGTGGNEQYF.

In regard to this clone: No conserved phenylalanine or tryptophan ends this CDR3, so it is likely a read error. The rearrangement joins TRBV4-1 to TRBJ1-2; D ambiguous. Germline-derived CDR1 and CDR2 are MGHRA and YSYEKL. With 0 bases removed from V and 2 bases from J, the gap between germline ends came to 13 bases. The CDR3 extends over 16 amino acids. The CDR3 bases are TGCGCCAGCAGCCAAGATACGCGGGCTTGGAACTATGGCTACACCGTC. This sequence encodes CASSQDTRAWNYGYTV.

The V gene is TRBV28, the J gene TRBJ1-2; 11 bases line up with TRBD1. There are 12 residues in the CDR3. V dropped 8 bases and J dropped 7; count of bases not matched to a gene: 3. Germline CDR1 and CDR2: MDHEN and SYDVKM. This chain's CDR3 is CASWTGGSGYTF. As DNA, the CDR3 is TGTGCCAGCTGGACAGGGGGCAGTGGCTACACCTTC.

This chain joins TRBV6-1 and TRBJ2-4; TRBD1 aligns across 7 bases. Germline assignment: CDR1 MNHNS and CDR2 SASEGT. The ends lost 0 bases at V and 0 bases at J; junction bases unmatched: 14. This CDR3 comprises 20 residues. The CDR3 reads CASSEAAIQGTNLAKNIQYF. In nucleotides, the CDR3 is TGTGCCAGCAGTGAAGCGGCAATACAGGGGACAAACCTAGCCAAAAACATTCAGTACTTC.

The DNA of the CDR3 is TGTGCCAGGGACAGGTTGCTTTGGGAGCAGTTCTTC. As protein: CARDRLLWEQFF. This chain links TRBV2 with TRBJ2-1; 7 nucleotides line up with TRBD1. The V gene end was trimmed by 9 bases and the J gene end by 10 bases; junction bases not matched to a gene: 9. The CDR3 has 12 amino acids. Germline loops: CDR1 SNHLY, CDR2 FYNNEI.

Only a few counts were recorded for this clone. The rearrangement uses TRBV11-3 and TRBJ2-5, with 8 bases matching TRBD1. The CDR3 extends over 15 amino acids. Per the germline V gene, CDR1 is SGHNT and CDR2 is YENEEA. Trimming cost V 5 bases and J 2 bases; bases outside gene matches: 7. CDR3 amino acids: CASSPYTGGQETQYF. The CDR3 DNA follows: TGTGCCAGCAGCCCGTACACAGGGGGACAAGAGACCCAGTACTTC.

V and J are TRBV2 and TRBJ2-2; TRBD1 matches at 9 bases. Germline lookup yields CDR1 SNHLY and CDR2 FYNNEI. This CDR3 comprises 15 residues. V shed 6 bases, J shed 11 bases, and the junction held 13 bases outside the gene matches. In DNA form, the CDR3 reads TGTGCCAGCAGGGAGGGGACAGGGTGGTTTGCAGAGCTGTTTTTT. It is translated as CASREGTGWFAELFF.

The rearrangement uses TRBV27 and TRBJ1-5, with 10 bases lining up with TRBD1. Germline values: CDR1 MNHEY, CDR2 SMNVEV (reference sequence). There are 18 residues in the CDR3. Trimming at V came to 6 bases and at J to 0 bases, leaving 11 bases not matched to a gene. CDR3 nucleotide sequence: TGTGCCAGCAGAAGGACGGGACAGGGGACCTATAGCAATCAGCCCCAGCATTTT. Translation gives CASRRTGQGTYSNQPQHF.

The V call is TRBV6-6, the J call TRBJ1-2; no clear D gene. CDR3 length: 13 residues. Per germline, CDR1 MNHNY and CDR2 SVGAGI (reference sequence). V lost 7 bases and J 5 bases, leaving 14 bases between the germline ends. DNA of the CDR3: TGTGCCAGCATAAACTTCTCAGGATATGGCTACACCTTC. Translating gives CASINFSGYGYTF.

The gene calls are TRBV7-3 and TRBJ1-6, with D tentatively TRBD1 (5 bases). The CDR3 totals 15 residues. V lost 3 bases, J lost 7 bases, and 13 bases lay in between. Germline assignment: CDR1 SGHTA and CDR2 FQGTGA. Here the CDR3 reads CASSFSSGGNSPLHF. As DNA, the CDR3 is TGTGCCAGCAGCTTCTCGTCGGGGGGGAATTCACCCCTCCACTTT.

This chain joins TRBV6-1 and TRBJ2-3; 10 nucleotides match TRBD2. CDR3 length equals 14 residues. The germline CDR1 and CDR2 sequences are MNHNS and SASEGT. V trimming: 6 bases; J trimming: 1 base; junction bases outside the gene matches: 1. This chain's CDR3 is CASSGLAGTDTQYF. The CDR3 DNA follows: TGTGCCAGCAGCGGACTAGCGGGCACAGATACGCAGTATTTT.

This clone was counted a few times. The CDR3 spells CASSEGGGGSPLHF. The CDR3 nucleotides are TGTGCCAGCAGTGAGGGTGGGGGCGGATCACCCCTCCACTTT. V gene TRBV6-1 combines with J gene TRBJ1-6; D might be TRBD1 (6 bases). V was clipped by 3 bases and J by 10 bases, with 13 bases between them. CDR1 and CDR2 (germline): MNHNS, SASEGT. The CDR3 runs 14 residues.

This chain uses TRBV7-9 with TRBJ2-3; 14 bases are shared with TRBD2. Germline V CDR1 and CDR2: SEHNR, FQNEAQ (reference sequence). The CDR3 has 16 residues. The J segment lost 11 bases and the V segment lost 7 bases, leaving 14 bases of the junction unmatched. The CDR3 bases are TGTGCCAGCACCCGGACTAGCGGGGGGTACATGGGCGAGCAGTATTTT. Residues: CASTRTSGGYMGEQYF.

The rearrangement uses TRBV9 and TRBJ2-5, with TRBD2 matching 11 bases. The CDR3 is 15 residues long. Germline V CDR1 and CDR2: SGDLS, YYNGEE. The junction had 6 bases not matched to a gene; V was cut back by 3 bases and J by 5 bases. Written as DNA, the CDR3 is TGTGCCAGCAGCGAGGGTAGCGGGGGGGCGGAGACCCAGTACTTC. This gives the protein CASSEGSGGAETQYF.